This TCR beta chain emerged from a study of long-term antiretroviral therapy in people with HIV. General observations from the study: HIV repertoires spanned narrower CDR3 length ranges than controls. ART preceded a rise in diversity that nonetheless stayed lower than in transplant donor controls.

The assay used was immunoSEQ (version v3.0), run at survey level. The protocol was immunoSEQ multiplex PCR, while the TCRdb copy is restricted to in-frame clones and leaves out a portion. The sample shows tens of thousands of clones, about 86% of them seen only once. The CDR3 loop spans 14 amino acids. CDR1 and CDR2 from the germline V gene are SGHNT and YYREEE (reference sequence). The V gene lost 1 base and the J gene lost 8 bases, with 13 bases spanning the gap. Concerning this clone: The antigen remains undetermined.

This sequence originates from a man aged 55 to 70 with HIV. The V and J genes are TRBV5-4 and TRBJ2-4; tentative D call: TRBD2 (6 bases). The sample consisted of unsorted PBMCs, taken 1.3 years after starting antiretroviral therapy. Here the CDR3 DNA reads TGTGCCAGCAGCTTGAAGCAGGGAGGCGACATTCAGTACTTC. Protein: CASSLKQGGDIQYF.